Included here is one T cell receptor beta chain sequence, with context. Its antigen remains unknown. Germline-derived CDR1 and CDR2 are SNHLY and FYNNEI. With 4 bases clipped from V and 1 base from J, the junction kept 0 bases outside the gene matches. The length of the CDR3 is 14 residues. The source of the sample is a study of cytotoxic CD8 clonotypes in ibrutinib-treated CLL. Method: immunoSEQ multiplex PCR; TCRdb's copy keeps in-frame clones and lacks some. The sample gives approximately 200,000 clones, 72% of which show up once; 13% is in the top ten. Study-level results: Clonality rose at ibrutinib response, held steady in sustained remission, and fell toward baseline at progression.

The sample here was PBMCs, taken after 24 months of ibrutinib treatment. V gene TRBV2 combines with J gene TRBJ2-3, with 9 positions matching TRBD1. The source of this sequence is a human donor with chronic lymphocytic leukemia. CDR3 coding DNA: TGTGCCAGCAGTGGACAGGGGGGCACAGATACGCAGTATTTT. Translating it yields CASSGQGGTDTQYF.